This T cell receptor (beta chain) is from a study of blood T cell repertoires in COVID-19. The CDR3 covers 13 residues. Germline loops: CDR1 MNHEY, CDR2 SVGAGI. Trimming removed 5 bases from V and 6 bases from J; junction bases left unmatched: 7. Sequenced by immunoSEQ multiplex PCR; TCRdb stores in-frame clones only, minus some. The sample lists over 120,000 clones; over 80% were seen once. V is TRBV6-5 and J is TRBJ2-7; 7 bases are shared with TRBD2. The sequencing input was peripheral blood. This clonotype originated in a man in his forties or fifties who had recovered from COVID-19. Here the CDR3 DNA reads TGTGCCAGCAGTACCACCCTAGCGGCCGAGCAGTACTTC. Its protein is CASSTTLAAEQYF.